One and the same sample provided the 17 T cell receptor beta chains below, sequenced in a study of blood T cell repertoires in COVID-19. Assay used: immunoSEQ multiplex PCR; TCRdb lists only in-frame clones, some missing. In the table there are 250,000 to 300,000 clones, about 88% of which are singletons. The sample taken for sequencing was peripheral blood. These receptors all stem from a man aged 25 to 40 with active or convalescent COVID-19.

The CDR3 loop reads CASSYFSSDNEQFF. The DNA of the CDR3 is TGTGCCAGCAGTTACTTCTCGTCCGACAATGAGCAGTTCTTC. The gene calls are TRBV6-6 and TRBJ2-1; no clear D gene. The germline V and J ends were trimmed by 1 base and 5 bases, with 9 bases remaining between them. Germline-derived CDR1 and CDR2 are MNHNY and SVGAGI (reference sequence). The CDR3 totals 14 residues.

This rearrangement joins TRBV11-2 to TRBJ1-4; tentatively, D is TRBD1 (5 bases). This CDR3 contains 15 residues. The germline gives CDR1 SGHAT, CDR2 FQNNGV. Trimming took 6 bases from V and 2 from J, leaving 13 bases between them. For the CDR3, the DNA is TGTGCCAGCAGGCGATCAGGGAAGACTAATGAAAAACTGTTTTTT. It yields the protein CASRRSGKTNEKLFF.

The chain links TRBV9 to TRBJ2-7; 8 bases align to TRBD1. In germline, CDR1 is SGDLS, CDR2 YYNGEE. V trimming: 5 bases; J trimming: 5 bases; junction bases outside the gene matches: 15. The CDR3 covers 16 residues. The CDR3 coding sequence is TGTGCCAGCAGTTTAACTTGGACAGGGTCCCGGAACGAGCAGTACTTC. It yields the protein CASSLTWTGSRNEQYF.

The genes are TRBV24-1 and TRBJ2-3, with 7 nucleotides matching TRBD1. Trimming at V came to 7 bases and at J to 3 bases, leaving 6 bases not matched to a gene. CDR1 and CDR2 (germline): KGHDR, SFDVKD. This CDR3 is 14 amino acids long. For the CDR3, the DNA is TGTGCCACCAGCGAAGACAGGGAAACAGATACGCAGTATTTT. Amino acids: CATSEDRETDTQYF.

The chain couples TRBV12-3 or TRBV12-4 to TRBJ1-1; TRBD1 is a possible D gene (5 bases). V lost 6 bases and J lost 1, with 9 bases in between. The CDR3 runs 13 residues. The CDR3 DNA is TGTGCCAGCAGGCCCGGGGGGAACACTGAAGCTTTCTTT. This sequence encodes CASRPGGNTEAFF.

The J gene is TRBJ2-3, the V gene TRBV9; TRBD2 might be the D (6 bases). Deletions cut 0 bases from V and 2 bases from J, with 13 bases between. The CDR3 is 16 residues long. The V gene's germline CDR1 is SGDLS and CDR2 YYNGEE. The CDR3 is CASSVAIADHTDTQYF. The CDR3 DNA follows: TGTGCCAGCAGCGTAGCAATAGCGGATCACACAGATACGCAGTATTTT.

This chain links TRBV13 with TRBJ2-7, with 10 bases identical to TRBD1. With 3 bases clipped from V and 2 bases from J, the junction kept 16 bases outside the gene matches. The CDR3 length is 19 residues. Germline loops: CDR1 PRHDT, CDR2 FYEKMQ (reference sequence). The CDR3 sequence is CASSFRTPEGGQGTYEQYF. The DNA for the CDR3 is TGTGCCAGCAGCTTTCGGACCCCGGAAGGGGGACAGGGGACCTACGAGCAGTACTTC.

The J gene is TRBJ2-3, the V gene TRBV10-2; D might be TRBD1 (6 bases). CDR1 is WSHSY, CDR2 SAAADI, per germline. The CDR3 has 15 amino acids. Trimming cost V 8 bases and J 3 bases, with 18 bases left between them. Here the CDR3 DNA reads TGCGCCAGCGGGGGTCATAGGGGGAAAACAGATACGCAGTATTTT. This encodes CASGGHRGKTDTQYF.

This clone was found a few times. J is TRBJ2-2 and V is TRBV14; D is ambiguous. Per the germline V gene, CDR1 is SGHDN and CDR2 is FVKESK. The V end lost 3 bases, the J end lost 4 bases, and 6 bases lay between the germline ends. The length of the CDR3 is 13 residues. The CDR3 protein is CASSQFITGELFF. The CDR3 nucleotides are TGTGCCAGCAGCCAGTTTATCACCGGGGAGCTGTTTTTT.

The chain combines TRBV30 with TRBJ1-1, with no clear D. From germline, CDR1 is GTSNPN and CDR2 SVGIG (reference sequence). The CDR3 is made up of 12 amino acids. V was pared by 2 bases and J by 2 bases, with 6 bases between. CDR3 DNA sequence: TGTGCCTGGAGTTGGGCTAACACTGAAGCTTTCTTT. Amino acid sequence: CAWSWANTEAFF.

The chain's CDR3 is CASSHFDEGAGEAFF. In nucleotides, the CDR3 is TGTGCCAGCAGCCACTTCGACGAGGGGGCTGGTGAAGCTTTCTTT. The chain couples TRBV4-2 to TRBJ1-1, with 7 bases that match TRBD1. The CDR3 covers 15 residues. Germline CDR1 is LGHNA and CDR2 is YNFKEQ. V was clipped by 3 bases and J by 7 bases; unmatched bases: 11.

The chain joins TRBV19 to TRBJ1-2; 7 bases agree with TRBD1. The CDR3 totals 15 residues. CDR1 and CDR2 (germline): LNHDA, SQIVND (reference sequence). The ends lost 1 base at V and 0 bases at J; junction bases unmatched: 2. CDR3 sequence reads: CASSIVGGTNYGYTF. The DNA for the CDR3 is TGTGCCAGTAGTATAGTAGGGGGCACTAACTATGGCTACACCTTC.

The chain recombines TRBV9 with TRBJ2-5, with 9 bases aligning to TRBD2. The CDR3 sequence is 19 residues long. CDR1 SGDLS and CDR2 YYNGEE come from the germline V gene. The V and J ends lost 3 bases and 0 bases, in that order; junction bases with no gene match: 15. CDR3 in amino acids: CASSGGERGAPLYQETQYF. The CDR3 DNA reads as TGTGCCAGCAGCGGAGGGGAGCGGGGGGCTCCCTTGTACCAAGAGACCCAGTACTTC.

The CDR3 loop reads CASSLALPTGETQYF. The CDR3 DNA reads as TGTGCCAGCAGCTTAGCGCTACCTACGGGGGAGACCCAGTACTTC. The chain uses TRBV7-9 and TRBJ2-5, with a tentative D call TRBD2 (5 bases). CDR1 is SEHNR and CDR2 is FQNEAQ in the germline V gene (reference sequence). The CDR3 sequence is 15 residues long. V was trimmed by 0 bases and J by 5 bases, leaving 13 bases between them.

The V call is TRBV6-5, the J call TRBJ2-7; 12 bases align to TRBD1. V dropped 6 bases and J dropped 5; count of bases not matched to a gene: 5. Germline values: CDR1 MNHEY, CDR2 SVGAGI. The CDR3 length is 14 residues. CDR3 sequence: CASRTGTGGDEQYF. The CDR3 nucleotides are TGTGCCAGCAGAACCGGGACAGGGGGCGACGAGCAGTACTTC.

The J gene is TRBJ1-2, the V gene TRBV5-6; tentative D call: TRBD1 (6 bases). With 2 bases removed from V and 4 bases from J, the gap between germline ends came to 9 bases. CDR1 is SGHDT and CDR2 is YYEEEE in the germline V gene. The CDR3 covers 13 residues. CDR3 nucleotide sequence: TGTGCCAGCAGCTTTGGCAGGGGCTATGGCTACACCTTC. This gives the protein CASSFGRGYGYTF.

The chain links TRBV27 to TRBJ1-1; tentatively, D is TRBD1 (6 bases). The V and J ends lost 5 bases and 0 bases respectively, with 10 bases between them. The CDR3 is made up of 14 amino acids. In germline, CDR1 is MNHEY, CDR2 SMNVEV (reference sequence). The CDR3 sequence is CASSLGTLNTEAFF. The CDR3 DNA reads as TGTGCCAGCAGTCTAGGGACATTGAACACTGAAGCTTTCTTT.